Listed here are 29 T cell receptor beta chains from one sample, sequenced in a study of T cell changes during pregnancy in multiple sclerosis. Assay used: immunoSEQ multiplex PCR; TCRdb lists only in-frame clones, some missing. The sample lists about 110,000 clones; just under 95% were seen once. Here the sequenced sample was peripheral blood, taken after pregnancy. The receptors here all came from a female donor with multiple sclerosis, enrolled in a pregnancy study.

The rearrangement uses TRBV14 and TRBJ1-1; 11 bases fit TRBD1. V shed 8 bases and J 2 bases; nucleotides not matched to a gene: 1. Germline CDR1 reads SGHDN; CDR2 reads FVKESK. The CDR3 sequence is 13 residues long. CDR3 nucleotides: TGTGCCAGCGGACAGGGGGCAAACACTGAAGCTTTCTTT. It translates to CASGQGANTEAFF.

V is TRBV4-1 and J is TRBJ1-2; 7 bases align to TRBD1. Germline trimming cut 0 bases from V and 4 bases from J; bases unmatched to any gene: 8. CDR3 length equals 16 residues. Looked up from germline, CDR1 is MGHRA and CDR2 is YSYEKL. CDR3 nucleotide sequence: TGCGCCAGCAGCCAAGAATGGGACAGTTTATTCTATGGCTACACCTTC. Residues: CASSQEWDSLFYGYTF.

This chain links TRBV6-1 with TRBJ2-3; D might be TRBD2 (5 bases). The V gene's germline CDR1 is MNHNS and CDR2 SASEGT. Trimming shortened V by 2 bases and J by 5 bases, and 14 bases separated the two germline ends. The CDR3 covers 15 residues. The DNA for the CDR3 is TGTGCCAGCAGTGAAAGTGTACCGGCGGGAGATACGCAGTATTTT. It translates to CASSESVPAGDTQYF.

This clone was counted a single time. This rearrangement joins TRBV6-1 to TRBJ2-7; D is unresolved. The germline gives CDR1 MNHNS, CDR2 SASEGT. The CDR3 contains 11 residues. Trimming removed 8 bases at V and 3 bases at J, with 8 bases between. This chain's CDR3 is CASLENYEQYF. In DNA form, the CDR3 reads TGTGCCAGCCTGGAGAACTACGAGCAGTACTTC.

The chain uses TRBV2 and TRBJ1-1; TRBD1 aligns across 11 bases. The CDR3 is 14 residues long. With 8 bases clipped from V and 4 bases from J, the junction kept 6 bases outside the gene matches. Germline assignment: CDR1 SNHLY and CDR2 FYNNEI. CDR3 coding DNA: TGTGCCAGCGGGGGACAGGGGGTTGTCACTGAAGCTTTCTTT. This sequence encodes CASGGQGVVTEAFF.

V and J are TRBV15 and TRBJ1-1, with D tentatively TRBD1 (5 bases). V shed 3 bases and J shed 0 bases, with 17 bases lying between them. The CDR3 spans 17 residues. Germline V gives CDR1 LNHNV, CDR2 YYDKDF (reference sequence). CDR3 protein: CATSRSRVGLLNTEAFF. The CDR3 DNA follows: TGTGCCACCAGCAGGTCCAGGGTAGGCCTTCTGAACACTGAAGCTTTCTTT.

The chain carries TRBV7-9 and TRBJ2-3, with a weak D call TRBD2 (6 bases). The CDR3 spans 15 residues. V gave up 0 bases and J gave up 1 base, with 8 bases separating them. Germline V CDR1 and CDR2: SEHNR, FQNEAQ (reference sequence). CDR3 DNA: TGTGCCAGCAGCTTAGCGTCTAGCGGCACAGATACGCAGTATTTT. Translated: CASSLASSGTDTQYF.

The rearrangement joins TRBV27 to TRBJ2-1; 10 nucleotides line up with TRBD2. CDR1 is MNHEY and CDR2 is SMNVEV in the germline V gene (reference sequence). Trimming took 6 bases from V and 4 from J; bases not matched to a gene: 21. CDR3 size: 20 residues. CDR3: CASRISPGRRAGGSYNEQFF. CDR3 in DNA: TGTGCCAGCAGAATTTCCCCGGGGCGTCGAGCGGGAGGGTCTTACAATGAGCAGTTCTTC.

This chain's CDR3 is CASRHREGGYTF. CDR3 bases: TGTGCCAGCAGGCACAGGGAGGGAGGCTACACCTTC. The chain joins TRBV6-5 to TRBJ1-2; perhaps TRBD1 as D (6 bases). The ends were cut back, 6 bases at V and 8 bases at J, with 13 bases in the middle. This CDR3 is built from 12 residues. Germline V CDR1 and CDR2: MNHEY, SVGAGI.

This chain connects TRBV5-4 to TRBJ2-2; TRBD2 matches at 13 bases. The junction had 3 bases not matched to a gene; V was cut back by 7 bases and J by 3 bases. Per germline, CDR1 SGHNT and CDR2 YYREEE (reference sequence). This CDR3 spans 15 amino acids. CDR3 residues: CASPGLAGDTGELFF. The CDR3 coding sequence is TGTGCCAGCCCCGGACTAGCGGGAGACACCGGGGAGCTGTTTTTT.

V gene TRBV27 combines with J gene TRBJ2-4; the match to TRBD2 covers 7 bases. Germline V gives CDR1 MNHEY, CDR2 SMNVEV (reference sequence). The CDR3 sequence is 17 residues long. V lost 5 bases and J lost 0; bases outside the gene matches: 10. The CDR3 spells CASSPWSGAIAKNIQYF. CDR3 nucleotides: TGTGCCAGCAGTCCCTGGAGCGGGGCGATAGCCAAAAACATTCAGTACTTC.

The chain employs TRBV28 and TRBJ1-5; the match to TRBD1 covers 7 bases. CDR1 and CDR2 from the germline V gene are MDHEN and SYDVKM. Unmatched junction bases numbered 4, after V lost 4 bases and J lost 1 base. This CDR3 spans 15 amino acids. The chain's CDR3 is CASSYRGGSNQPQHF. The CDR3 DNA follows: TGTGCCAGCAGTTACAGGGGTGGAAGCAATCAGCCCCAGCATTTT.

The gene calls are TRBV7-9 and TRBJ2-7, with TRBD1 matching 11 bases. With V trimmed by 5 bases and J by 4 bases, 1 base remained unmatched. CDR1 SEHNR and CDR2 FQNEAQ come from the germline V gene (reference sequence). The CDR3 loop spans 13 amino acids. The CDR3 protein is CASSRDRGYEQYF. CDR3 in DNA: TGTGCCAGCAGCCGGGACAGGGGGTACGAGCAGTACTTC.

V is TRBV19 and J is TRBJ2-6; tentative D call: TRBD1 (6 bases). This CDR3 is built from 19 residues. Trimming left V 1 base short and J 0 bases short, with 16 bases between. Germline V gene lookup returns CDR1 LNHDA and CDR2 SQIVND (reference sequence). CDR3 residues: CASSIASDRTFSGANVLTF. In DNA form, the CDR3 reads TGTGCCAGTAGTATAGCCTCTGACAGGACCTTCTCTGGGGCCAACGTCCTGACTTTC.

The rearrangement links TRBV6-1 to TRBJ1-2; D is possibly TRBD1 (5 bases). CDR1 and CDR2 from the germline V gene are MNHNS and SASEGT. V was shortened by 1 base and J by 0 bases, with 6 bases between the two germline ends. This CDR3 comprises 14 residues. CDR3 bases: TGTGCCAGCAGTGAAGGGACATCTAACTATGGCTACACCTTC. Translated, it gives CASSEGTSNYGYTF.

This clone was found once. The chain is built from TRBV6-5 and TRBJ1-3; 7 bases align to TRBD1. Unmatched junction bases numbered 2, after V lost 2 bases and J lost 4 bases. This CDR3 contains 14 residues. Germline V gene lookup returns CDR1 MNHEY and CDR2 SVGAGI. The CDR3 region has the DNA TGTGCCAGCAGTTACGGGGACAGCGGAAACACCATATATTTT. Amino acids: CASSYGDSGNTIYF.

The chain carries TRBV5-4 and TRBJ1-2; D ambiguous. The germline V gene encodes CDR1 SGHNT and CDR2 YYREEE (reference sequence). V was clipped by 0 bases and J by 6 bases, with 15 bases between them. This CDR3 is built from 15 residues. The CDR3 spells CASSLVFPGFNGYTF. CDR3 DNA sequence: TGTGCCAGCAGCTTGGTCTTTCCGGGATTTAATGGCTACACCTTC.

The chain combines TRBV7-6 with TRBJ2-7, with 9 bases lining up with TRBD2. The CDR3 spans 15 residues. CDR1 SGHVS and CDR2 FNYEAQ come from the germline V gene. V was pared by 5 bases and J by 6 bases, with 11 bases of the junction left unmatched. The CDR3 DNA sequence: TGTGCCAGCAGCCCCCGACTAGCGGAGGCCTCCGAGCAGTACTTC. Translation gives CASSPRLAEASEQYF.

The chain couples TRBV7-3 to TRBJ2-5; D is perhaps TRBD2 (6 bases). V dropped 2 bases and J dropped 4 bases, with 14 bases sitting between them. The V gene's germline CDR1 is SGHTA and CDR2 FQGTGA. The CDR3 sequence is 15 residues long. Written as DNA, the CDR3 is TGTGCCAGCAGCTTACCCCCTCCCGGGGGAGAGACCCAGTACTTC. Translation gives CASSLPPPGGETQYF.

The genes are TRBV6-6 and TRBJ2-1, with 9 bases matching TRBD2. The junction had 5 bases not matched to a gene; V was cut back by 0 bases and J by 5 bases. CDR1 and CDR2 from the germline V gene are MNHNY and SVGAGI (reference sequence). The CDR3 is 16 residues long. For the CDR3, the DNA is TGTGCCAGCAGTTACTCGATTCGACTAGCGGACAATGAGCAGTTCTTC. Translation: CASSYSIRLADNEQFF.

V gene TRBV2 combines with J gene TRBJ1-1, with D possibly being TRBD1 (5 bases). CDR1 SNHLY and CDR2 FYNNEI come from the germline V gene. Trimming left V 2 bases short and J 1 base short, with 11 bases between. This CDR3 spans 15 amino acids. The CDR3 spells CASSEQGVENTEAFF. CDR3 coding DNA: TGTGCCAGCAGTGAACAGGGCGTAGAGAACACTGAAGCTTTCTTT.

The chain uses TRBV27 and TRBJ2-1; 8 bases agree with TRBD1. With 8 bases clipped from V and 4 bases from J, the junction kept 7 bases outside the gene matches. Germline lookup yields CDR1 MNHEY and CDR2 SMNVEV (reference sequence). This CDR3 is built from 14 residues. CDR3 region: CASLGRDRYNEQFF. In nucleotides, the CDR3 is TGTGCCAGCCTGGGCCGGGACAGGTACAATGAGCAGTTCTTC.

The rearrangement links TRBV30 to TRBJ1-1; D may be TRBD1 (5 bases). Trimming pared 1 base from V and 6 bases from J, leaving 15 bases between. This CDR3 is 14 amino acids long. CDR1 GTSNPN and CDR2 SVGIG come from the germline V gene (reference sequence). The DNA for the CDR3 is TGTGCCTGGAGTGGGGGGGGTTGGGCGGCTGAAGCTTTCTTT. Encoded protein: CAWSGGGWAAEAFF.

The rearrangement joins TRBV7-2 to TRBJ1-2; D possibly corresponds to TRBD1 (6 bases). This CDR3 region has 17 residues. Trimming took 5 bases from V and 4 from J, leaving 23 bases between them. CDR1 is SGHTA and CDR2 is FQGNSA in the germline V gene. Written as DNA, the CDR3 is TGTGCCAGCAGCCCGCCGGGGACCAACCTCAGGGGCTATGGCTACACCTTC. Amino acids: CASSPPGTNLRGYGYTF.

The rearrangement uses TRBV28 and TRBJ2-2; TRBD2 aligns across 7 bases. The V gene's germline CDR1 is MDHEN and CDR2 SYDVKM. The CDR3 runs 14 residues. The junction had 3 bases not matched to a gene; V was cut back by 6 bases and J by 2 bases. CDR3 region: CASSRDYNTGELFF. The CDR3 nucleotides are TGTGCCAGCAGCCGGGACTACAACACCGGGGAGCTGTTTTTT.

The V call is TRBV5-4, the J call TRBJ2-3; a possible D gene is TRBD2 (6 bases). The length of the CDR3 is 18 residues. V was trimmed by 4 bases and J by 1 base, leaving 22 bases between them. Per the germline V gene, CDR1 is SGHNT and CDR2 is YYREEE (reference sequence). The CDR3 coding sequence is TGTGCCAGCAGCCTCCCCGGGAGAGCTGTTCTAGGCACAGATACGCAGTATTTT. Residues: CASSLPGRAVLGTDTQYF. Full variable domain (rest looked up from reference TRBV5-4 and TRBJ2-3): ETGVTQSPTHLIKTRGQQVTLRCSSQSGHNTVSWYQQALGQGPQFIFQYYREEENGRGNFPPRFSGLQFPNYSSELNVNALELDDSALYLCASSLPGRAVLGTDTQYFGPGTRLTVL.

This sequence joins TRBV4-2 and TRBJ1-1; 7 bases are shared with TRBD1. Germline CDR1 and CDR2: LGHNA and YNFKEQ. J lost 4 bases, V lost 1 base, and 6 bases had no gene match. The CDR3 runs to 15 residues. The CDR3 DNA follows: TGTGCCAGCAGCCAAGGTATAAGGGGGCTCACTGAAGCTTTCTTT. It specifies CASSQGIRGLTEAFF.

V usage is TRBV7-7 and J usage is TRBJ2-2; weak D call: TRBD1 (6 bases). V was clipped by 4 bases and J by 4 bases, with 22 bases between them. CDR3 length: 18 residues. The germline CDR1 and CDR2 sequences are SSHAT and FNYEAQ (reference sequence). The CDR3 region has the DNA TGTGCCAGCAGCTGGGGGCCCAGGGGACGGTCACGCACCGGGGAGCTGTTTTTT. This encodes CASSWGPRGRSRTGELFF.

The gene calls are TRBV2 and TRBJ1-4; TRBD1 matches at 8 bases. Germline V CDR1 and CDR2: SNHLY, FYNNEI. V gave up 5 bases and J gave up 4 bases; unmatched junction bases: 9. This CDR3 is built from 16 residues. The CDR3, as DNA: TGTGCCAGCAGTCGATCCGACAGGGGCCTTAATGAAAAACTGTTTTTT. Protein: CASSRSDRGLNEKLFF.